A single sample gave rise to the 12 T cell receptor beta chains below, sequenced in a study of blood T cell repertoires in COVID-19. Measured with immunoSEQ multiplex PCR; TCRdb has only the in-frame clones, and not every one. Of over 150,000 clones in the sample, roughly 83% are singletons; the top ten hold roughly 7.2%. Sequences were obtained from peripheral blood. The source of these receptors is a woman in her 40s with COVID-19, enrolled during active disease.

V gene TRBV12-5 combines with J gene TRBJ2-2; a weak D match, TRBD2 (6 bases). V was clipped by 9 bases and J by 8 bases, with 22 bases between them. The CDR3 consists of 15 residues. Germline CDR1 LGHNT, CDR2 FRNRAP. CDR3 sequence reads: CASRPLAAGGGELFF. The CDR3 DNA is TGTGCTAGCCGACCTCTGGCAGCCGGGGGAGGGGAGCTGTTTTTT.

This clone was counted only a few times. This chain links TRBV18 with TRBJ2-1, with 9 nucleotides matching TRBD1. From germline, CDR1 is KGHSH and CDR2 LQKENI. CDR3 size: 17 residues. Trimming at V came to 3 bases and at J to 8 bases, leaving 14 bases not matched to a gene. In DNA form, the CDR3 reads TGTGCCAGCTCACCGGAGTTGGGACAGGGAAGAGAGGATGAGCAGTTCTTC. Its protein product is CASSPELGQGREDEQFF.

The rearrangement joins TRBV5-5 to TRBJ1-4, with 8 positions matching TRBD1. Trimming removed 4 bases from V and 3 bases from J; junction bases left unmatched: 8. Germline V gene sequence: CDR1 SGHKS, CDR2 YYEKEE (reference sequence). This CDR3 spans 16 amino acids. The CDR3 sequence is CASSPRQGQANEKLFF. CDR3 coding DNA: TGTGCCAGCAGCCCCCGACAGGGACAGGCTAATGAAAAACTGTTTTTT.

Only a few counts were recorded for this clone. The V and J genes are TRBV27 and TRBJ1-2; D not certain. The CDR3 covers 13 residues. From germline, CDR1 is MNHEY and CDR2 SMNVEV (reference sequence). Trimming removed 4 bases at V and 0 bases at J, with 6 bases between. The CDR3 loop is CASSSGANYGYTF. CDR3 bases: TGTGCCAGCAGTTCAGGTGCTAACTATGGCTACACCTTC.

The CDR3 nucleotides are TGTGCCAGCAGCGTAGGACCCAGCGGGAGGCCTTACAATGAGCAGTTCTTC. Its translation is CASSVGPSGRPYNEQFF. The chain has TRBV9 and TRBJ2-1; 9 bases are a match to TRBD2. CDR1 is SGDLS and CDR2 is YYNGEE in the germline V gene. This CDR3 region has 17 residues. Unmatched junction bases numbered 8, after V lost 0 bases and J lost 4 bases.

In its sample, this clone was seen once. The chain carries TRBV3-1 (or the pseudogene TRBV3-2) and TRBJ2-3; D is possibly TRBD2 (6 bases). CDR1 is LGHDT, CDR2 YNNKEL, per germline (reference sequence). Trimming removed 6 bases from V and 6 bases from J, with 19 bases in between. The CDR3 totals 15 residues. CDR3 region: CASRRDSAGRDTQYF. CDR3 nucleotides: TGTGCCAGCAGACGGGACTCAGCGGGTAGGGATACGCAGTATTTT.

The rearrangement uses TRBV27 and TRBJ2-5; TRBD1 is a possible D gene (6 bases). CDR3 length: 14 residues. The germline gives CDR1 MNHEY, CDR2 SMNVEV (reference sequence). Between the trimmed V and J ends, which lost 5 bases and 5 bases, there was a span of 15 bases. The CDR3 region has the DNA TGTGCCAGCAGTCTCACAGGGTTTTCGGAGACCCAGTACTTC. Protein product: CASSLTGFSETQYF.

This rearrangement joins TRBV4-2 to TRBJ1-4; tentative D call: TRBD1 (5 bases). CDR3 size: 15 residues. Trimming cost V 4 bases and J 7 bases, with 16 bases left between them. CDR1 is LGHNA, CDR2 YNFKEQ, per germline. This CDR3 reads CASSPGGAALEKLFF. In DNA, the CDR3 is TGTGCCAGCAGCCCGGGTGGGGCAGCCCTTGAAAAACTGTTTTTT.

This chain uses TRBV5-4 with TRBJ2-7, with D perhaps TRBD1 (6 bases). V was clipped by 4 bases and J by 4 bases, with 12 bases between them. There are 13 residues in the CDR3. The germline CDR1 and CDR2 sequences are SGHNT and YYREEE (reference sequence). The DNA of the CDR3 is TGTGCCAGCAGCCACAGGGCCAGTTACGAGCAGTACTTC. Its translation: CASSHRASYEQYF.

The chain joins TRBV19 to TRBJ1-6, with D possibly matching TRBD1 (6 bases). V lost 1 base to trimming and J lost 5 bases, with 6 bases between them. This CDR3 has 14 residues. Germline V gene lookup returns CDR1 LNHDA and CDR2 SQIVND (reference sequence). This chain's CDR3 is CASSIAGDNSPLHF. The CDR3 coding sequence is TGTGCCAGTAGTATAGCAGGGGATAATTCACCCCTCCACTTT. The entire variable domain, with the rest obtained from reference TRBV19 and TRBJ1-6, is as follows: DGGITQSPKYLFRKEGQNVTLSCEQNLNHDAMYWYRQDPGQGLRLIYYSQIVNDFQKGDIAEGYSVSREKKESFPLTVTSAQKNPTAFYLCASSIAGDNSPLHFGNGTRLTVT.

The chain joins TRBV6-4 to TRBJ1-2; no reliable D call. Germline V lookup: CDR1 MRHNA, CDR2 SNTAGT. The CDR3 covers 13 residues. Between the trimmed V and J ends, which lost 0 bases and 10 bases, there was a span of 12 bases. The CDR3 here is CASSDSPQRAYTF. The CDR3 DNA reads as TGTGCCAGCAGTGACTCGCCACAGAGGGCCTACACCTTC.

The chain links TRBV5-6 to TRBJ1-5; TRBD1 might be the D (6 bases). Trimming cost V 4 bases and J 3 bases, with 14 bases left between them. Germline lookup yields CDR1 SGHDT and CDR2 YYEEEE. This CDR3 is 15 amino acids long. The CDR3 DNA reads TGTGCCAGCAGCGTGGGGGGCGGAAACAATCAGCCCCAGCATTTT. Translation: CASSVGGGNNQPQHF.